This T cell receptor (beta chain) was found in a study of blood T cell repertoires in COVID-19. Study as a whole: The analysed material was cDNA or gDNA that came from T cells, B-cell-depleted T cells, or PBMCs.

Germline V gene sequence: CDR1 SGHTA, CDR2 FQGNSA. The V end lost 4 bases, the J end lost 4 bases, and 21 bases lay between the germline ends. The CDR3 runs to 17 residues. How the authors handled the data: Reference gene primers were amplified, and this amplification served to estimate nucleated cell counts. TCRdb's table, derived via immunoSEQ multiplex PCR, lists solely in-frame clones and lacks some. Clone size and V and J calls were adopted from that table, with D and trimming inferred from the DNA. The table includes over 200,000 clones, about 87% detected once. The chain couples TRBV7-2 to TRBJ2-3; a possible D gene is TRBD1 (6 bases). The sequence was obtained from a man aged 60 to 69 who had recovered from COVID-19. The sample comprised peripheral blood. The DNA for the CDR3 is TGTGCCAGCAGCTATCAGGGGTGGGGGCTAGTGGCAGATACGCAGTATTTT. Protein sequence: CASSYQGWGLVADTQYF.